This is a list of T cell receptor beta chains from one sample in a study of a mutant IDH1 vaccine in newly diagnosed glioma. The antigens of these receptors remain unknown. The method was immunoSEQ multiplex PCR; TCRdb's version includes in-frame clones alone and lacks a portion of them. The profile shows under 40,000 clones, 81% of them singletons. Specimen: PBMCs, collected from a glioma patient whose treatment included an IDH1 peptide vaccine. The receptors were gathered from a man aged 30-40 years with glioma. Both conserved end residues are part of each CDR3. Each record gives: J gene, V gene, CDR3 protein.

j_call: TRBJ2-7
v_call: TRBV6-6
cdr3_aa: CASSHPTAYEQYF

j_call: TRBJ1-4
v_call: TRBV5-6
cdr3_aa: CASSLGQGREKLFF

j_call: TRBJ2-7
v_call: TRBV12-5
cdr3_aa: CASGLGGYSYEQYF

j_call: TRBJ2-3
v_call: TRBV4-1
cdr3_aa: CASSRFKGLAIADTQYF

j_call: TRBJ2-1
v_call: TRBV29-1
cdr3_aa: CSGILAGDIMNEQFF

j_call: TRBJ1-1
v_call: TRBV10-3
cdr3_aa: CAIQIGPMNTEAFF

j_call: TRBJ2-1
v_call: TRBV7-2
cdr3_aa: CASSLVGTGPSEQFF

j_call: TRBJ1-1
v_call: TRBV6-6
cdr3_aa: CASTQRQGIRTEAFF

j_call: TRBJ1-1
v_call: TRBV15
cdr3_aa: CATSNLGQGLEAFF

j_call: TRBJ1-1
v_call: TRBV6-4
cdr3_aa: CASSDQVGTEAFF

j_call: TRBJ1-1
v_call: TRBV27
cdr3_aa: CASSFRPLNTEAFF

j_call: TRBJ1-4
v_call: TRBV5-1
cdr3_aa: CASSFGQGNIFNEKLFF

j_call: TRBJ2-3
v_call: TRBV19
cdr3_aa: CASSSKLGRQGTF

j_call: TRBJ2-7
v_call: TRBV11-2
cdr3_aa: CASSPGVYEQYF

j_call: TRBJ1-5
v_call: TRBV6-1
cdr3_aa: CASSEVDRAFYQPQHF

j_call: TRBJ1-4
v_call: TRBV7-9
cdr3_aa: CASSSQGESNEKLFF

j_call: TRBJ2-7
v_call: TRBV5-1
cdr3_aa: CASSIGPTATYEQYF

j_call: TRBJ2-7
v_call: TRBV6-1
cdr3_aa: CASSEGDSYEQYF

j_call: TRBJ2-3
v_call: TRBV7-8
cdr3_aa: CASSLPPGFRDTQYF

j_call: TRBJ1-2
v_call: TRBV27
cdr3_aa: CASSSGAPSYGYTF

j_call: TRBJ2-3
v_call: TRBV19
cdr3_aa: CASSPLGLADRTDTQYF

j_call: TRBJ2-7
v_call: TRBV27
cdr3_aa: CASSSGLGGYEQYF

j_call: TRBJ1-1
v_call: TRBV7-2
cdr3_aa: CASSLWVTGVNTEAFF

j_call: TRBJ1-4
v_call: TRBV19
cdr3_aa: CASSMGGPGAEKLFF

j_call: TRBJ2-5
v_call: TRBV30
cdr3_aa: CAWSVLYSGLAGLGETQYF

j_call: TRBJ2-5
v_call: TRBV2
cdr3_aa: CASVKGGDLGETQYF

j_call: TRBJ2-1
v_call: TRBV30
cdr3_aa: CACPTSGNSYEQFF

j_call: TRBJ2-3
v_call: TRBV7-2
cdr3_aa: CASSPRLAGGTDTQYF

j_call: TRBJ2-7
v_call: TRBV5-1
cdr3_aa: CASSSGLAGGPYEQYF

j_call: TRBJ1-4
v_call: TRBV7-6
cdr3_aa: CASSRGATNEKLFF

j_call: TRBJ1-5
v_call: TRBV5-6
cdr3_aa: CASSREAADLPQHF

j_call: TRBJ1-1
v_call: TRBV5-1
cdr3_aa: CASSPQENTEAFF

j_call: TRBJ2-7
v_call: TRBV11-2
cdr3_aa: CASSLAPAEQYF

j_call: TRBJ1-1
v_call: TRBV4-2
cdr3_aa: CASSQVSGLNTEAFF

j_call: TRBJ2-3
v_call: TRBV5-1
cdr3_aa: CASSEGDTQYF

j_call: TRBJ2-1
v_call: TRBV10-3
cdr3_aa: CAISSSQESSYNEQFF

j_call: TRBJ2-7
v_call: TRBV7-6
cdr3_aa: CASSLSGRAYEQYF

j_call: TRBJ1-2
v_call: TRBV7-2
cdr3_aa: CASSLPQGGYTF

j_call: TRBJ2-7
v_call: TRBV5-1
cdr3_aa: CASSLTGAWEQYF

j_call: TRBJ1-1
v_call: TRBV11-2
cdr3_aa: CASSFSRGNTEAFF

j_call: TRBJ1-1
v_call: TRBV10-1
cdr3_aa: CASSEGGRENTEAFF

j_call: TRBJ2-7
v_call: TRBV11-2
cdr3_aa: CASSLGVGTGSPEQYF

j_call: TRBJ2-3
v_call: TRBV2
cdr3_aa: CASSEARSGLTDTQYF

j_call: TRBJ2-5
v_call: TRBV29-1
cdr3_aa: CSVEGGQEETQYF

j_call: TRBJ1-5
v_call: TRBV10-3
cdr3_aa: CAISKDSYQPQHF

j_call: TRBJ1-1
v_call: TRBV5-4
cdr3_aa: CASSLDGGSRAFF

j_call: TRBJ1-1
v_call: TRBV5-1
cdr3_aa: CASSIEGTEAFF

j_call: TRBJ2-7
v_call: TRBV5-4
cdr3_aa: CASSNRLAGGLSYEQYF

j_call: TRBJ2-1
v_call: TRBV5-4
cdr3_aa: CASSLGGQPTYNEQFF